These 3 T cell receptor beta chains share one sample of origin, sequenced in a study of T-cell reconstitution after alpha-beta-depleted transplantation in children. Unique molecular identifiers featured in how the TCRbeta library was prepared. TCRdb itself ran the PCR reads through MiXCR, one entry per CDR3 protein. The sample includes approximately 400,000 distinct CDR3 sequences, approximately 11% of them seen just once. Source: PBMCs from the stem cell graft donor, taken from the stem cell graft. The receptors shown here come from a human donor who donated a stem cell graft to a child with acute myeloid leukemia.

V and J are TRBV7-9 and TRBJ2-7; D call uncertain. CDR3 length: 12 residues. The germline CDR1 and CDR2 sequences are SEHNR and FQNEAQ (reference sequence). Trimming cost V 5 bases and J 7 bases, with 12 bases left between them. DNA for the CDR3: TGTGCCAGCAGCCGTGGGTTTGGTGAGCAGTACGTC. It specifies CASSRGFGEQYV.

The chain couples TRBV27 to TRBJ1-3; TRBD1 matches 10 bases. V dropped 4 bases and J dropped 4; count of bases not matched to a gene: 13. The length of the CDR3 is 18 residues. CDR1 and CDR2 from the germline V gene are MNHEY and SMNVEV (reference sequence). The CDR3 DNA follows: TGTGCCAGCAGTTCTACGGGACAGGGGAAAACGAGGGGAAACACCATATATTTT. Amino acid sequence: CASSSTGQGKTRGNTIYF.

A remark on this clonotype: Given a much more abundant clone one base away, this may be a read error. V usage is TRBV29-1 and J usage is TRBJ2-6; possible D gene TRBD2, 6 bases. CDR1 SQVTM and CDR2 ANQGSEA come from the germline V gene. The CDR3 runs to 12 residues. The CDR3 reads CSVEGGANGLTF. The CDR3 nucleotides are TGCAGCGTTGAGGGCGGGGCCAACGGCCTGACTTTC.